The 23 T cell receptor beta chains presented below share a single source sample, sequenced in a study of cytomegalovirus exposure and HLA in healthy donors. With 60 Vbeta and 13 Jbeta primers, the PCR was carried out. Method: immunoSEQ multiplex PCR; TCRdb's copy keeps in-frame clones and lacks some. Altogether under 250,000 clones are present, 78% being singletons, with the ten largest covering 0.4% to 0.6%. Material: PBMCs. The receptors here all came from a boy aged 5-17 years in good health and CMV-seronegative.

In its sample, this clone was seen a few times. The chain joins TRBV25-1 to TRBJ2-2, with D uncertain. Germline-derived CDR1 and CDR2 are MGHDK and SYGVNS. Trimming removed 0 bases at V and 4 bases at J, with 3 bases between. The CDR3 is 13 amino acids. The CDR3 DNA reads TGTGCCAGCAGTGAATATATCACCGGGGAGCTGTTTTTT. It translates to CASSEYITGELFF.

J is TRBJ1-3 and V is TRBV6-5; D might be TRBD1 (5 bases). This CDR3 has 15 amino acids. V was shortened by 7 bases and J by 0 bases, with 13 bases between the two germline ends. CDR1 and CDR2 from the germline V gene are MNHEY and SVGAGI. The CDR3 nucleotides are TGTGCCAGCAAGCGGGACCCAAACTCTGGAAACACCATATATTTT. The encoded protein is CASKRDPNSGNTIYF.

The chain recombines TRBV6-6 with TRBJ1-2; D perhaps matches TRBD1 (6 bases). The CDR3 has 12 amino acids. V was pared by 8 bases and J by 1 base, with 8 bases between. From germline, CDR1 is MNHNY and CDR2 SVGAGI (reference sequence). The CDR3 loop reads CASVDSNYGYTF. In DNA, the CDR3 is TGTGCCAGCGTGGACAGTAACTATGGCTACACCTTC.

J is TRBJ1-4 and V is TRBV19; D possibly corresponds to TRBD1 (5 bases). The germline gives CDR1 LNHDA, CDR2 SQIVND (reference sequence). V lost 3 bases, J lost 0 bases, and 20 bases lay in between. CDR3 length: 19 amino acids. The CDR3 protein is CASSIEFGRALSTNEKLFF. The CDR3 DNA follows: TGTGCCAGTAGTATCGAGTTTGGCAGGGCCCTCTCAACTAATGAAAAACTGTTTTTT.

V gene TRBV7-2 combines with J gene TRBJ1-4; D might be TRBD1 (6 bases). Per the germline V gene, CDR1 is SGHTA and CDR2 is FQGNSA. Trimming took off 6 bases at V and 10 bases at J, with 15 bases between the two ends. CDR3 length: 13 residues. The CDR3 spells CASSFTGTGKLFF. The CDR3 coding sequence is TGTGCCAGCAGTTTCACAGGGACGGGAAAACTGTTTTTT.

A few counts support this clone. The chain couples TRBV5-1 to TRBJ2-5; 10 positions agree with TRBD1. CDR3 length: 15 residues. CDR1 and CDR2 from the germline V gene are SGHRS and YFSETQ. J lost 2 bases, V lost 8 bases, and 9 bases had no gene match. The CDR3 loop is CASHMPGQGQETQYF. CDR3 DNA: TGCGCCAGTCATATGCCGGGACAGGGGCAAGAGACCCAGTACTTC. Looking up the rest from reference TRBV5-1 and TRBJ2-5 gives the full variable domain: KAGVTQTPRYLIKTRGQQVTLSCSPISGHRSVSWYQQTPGQGLQFLFEYFSETQRNKGNFPGRFSGRQFSNSRSEMNVSTLELGDSALYLCASHMPGQGQETQYFGPGTRLLVL.

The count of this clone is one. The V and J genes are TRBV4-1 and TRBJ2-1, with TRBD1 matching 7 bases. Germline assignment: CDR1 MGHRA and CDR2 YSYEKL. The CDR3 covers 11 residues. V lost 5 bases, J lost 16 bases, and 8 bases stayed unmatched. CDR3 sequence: CASSSTGAGFF. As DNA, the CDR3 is TGCGCCAGCAGCTCAACAGGGGCAGGATTCTTC.

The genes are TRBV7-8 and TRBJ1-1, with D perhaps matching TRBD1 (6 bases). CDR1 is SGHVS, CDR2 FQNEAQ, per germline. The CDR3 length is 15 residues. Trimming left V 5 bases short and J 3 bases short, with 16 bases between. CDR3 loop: CASSVQGLTDTEAFF. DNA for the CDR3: TGTGCCAGCAGCGTACAGGGATTAACCGACACTGAAGCTTTCTTT.

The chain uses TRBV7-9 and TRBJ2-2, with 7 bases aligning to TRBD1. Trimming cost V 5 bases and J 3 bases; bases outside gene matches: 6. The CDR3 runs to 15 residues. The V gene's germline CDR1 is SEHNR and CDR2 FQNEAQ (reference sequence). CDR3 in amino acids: CASSPGTVYTGELFF. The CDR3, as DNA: TGTGCCAGCAGCCCCGGGACAGTCTACACCGGGGAGCTGTTTTTT. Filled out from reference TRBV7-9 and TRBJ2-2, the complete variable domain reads DTGVSQNPRHKITKRGQNVTFRCDPISEHNRLYWYRQTLGQGPEFLTYFQNEAQLEKSRLLSDRFSAERPKGSFSTLEIQRTEQGDSAMYLCASSPGTVYTGELFFGEGSRLTVL.

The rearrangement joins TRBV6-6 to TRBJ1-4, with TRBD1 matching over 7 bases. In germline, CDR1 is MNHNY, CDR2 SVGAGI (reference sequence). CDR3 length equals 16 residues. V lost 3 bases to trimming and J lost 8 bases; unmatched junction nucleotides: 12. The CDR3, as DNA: TGTGCCAGCAGTTATCCCCGACAGGGTTGGTGGGAAAAACTGTTTTTT. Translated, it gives CASSYPRQGWWEKLFF.

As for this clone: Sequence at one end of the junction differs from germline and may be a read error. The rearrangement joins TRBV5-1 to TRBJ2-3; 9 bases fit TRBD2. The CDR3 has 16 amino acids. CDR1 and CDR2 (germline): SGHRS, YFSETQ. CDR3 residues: CATSHLSGGGTDTQYF. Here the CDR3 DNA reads TGCGCCACCAGCCACCTTAGCGGGGGCGGCACAGATACGCAGTATTTT. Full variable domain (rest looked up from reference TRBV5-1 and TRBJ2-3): KAGVTQTPRYLIKTRGQQVTLSCSPISGHRSVSWYQQTPGQGLQFLFEYFSETQRNKGNFPGRFSGRQFSNSRSEMNVSTLELGDSALYLCATSHLSGGGTDTQYFGPGTRLTVL.

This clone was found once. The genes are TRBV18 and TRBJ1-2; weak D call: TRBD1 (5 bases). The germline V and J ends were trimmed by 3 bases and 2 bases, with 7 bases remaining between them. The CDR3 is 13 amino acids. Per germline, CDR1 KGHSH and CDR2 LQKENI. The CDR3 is CASSPPGNYGYTF. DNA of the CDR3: TGTGCCAGCTCACCGCCAGGGAACTATGGCTACACCTTC. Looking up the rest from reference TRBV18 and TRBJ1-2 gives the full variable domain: NAGVMQNPRHLVRRRGQEARLRCSPMKGHSHVYWYRQLPEEGLKFMVYLQKENIIDESGMPKERFSAEFPKEGPSILRIQQVVRGDSAAYFCASSPPGNYGYTFGSGTRLTVV.

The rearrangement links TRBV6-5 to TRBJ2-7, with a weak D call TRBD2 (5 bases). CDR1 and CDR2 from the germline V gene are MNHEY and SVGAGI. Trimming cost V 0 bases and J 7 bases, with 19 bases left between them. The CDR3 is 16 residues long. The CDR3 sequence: CASSYSGEPHLREQYF. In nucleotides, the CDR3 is TGTGCCAGCAGTTACTCCGGGGAACCCCACCTACGAGAGCAGTACTTC.

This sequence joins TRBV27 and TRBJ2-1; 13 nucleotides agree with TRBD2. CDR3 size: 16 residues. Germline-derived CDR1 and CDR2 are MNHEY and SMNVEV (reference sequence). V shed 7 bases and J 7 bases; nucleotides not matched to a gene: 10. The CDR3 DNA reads TGTGCCAGCACCCCTCTACTAGCGGGAGGGAGTAATGAGCAGTTCTTC. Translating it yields CASTPLLAGGSNEQFF.

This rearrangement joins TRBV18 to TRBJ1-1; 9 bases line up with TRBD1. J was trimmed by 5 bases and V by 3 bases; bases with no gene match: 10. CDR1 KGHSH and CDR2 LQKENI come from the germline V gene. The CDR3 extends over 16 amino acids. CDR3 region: CASSPIQSTGGTEAFF. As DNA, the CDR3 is TGTGCCAGCTCACCGATCCAATCGACAGGGGGAACTGAAGCTTTCTTT.

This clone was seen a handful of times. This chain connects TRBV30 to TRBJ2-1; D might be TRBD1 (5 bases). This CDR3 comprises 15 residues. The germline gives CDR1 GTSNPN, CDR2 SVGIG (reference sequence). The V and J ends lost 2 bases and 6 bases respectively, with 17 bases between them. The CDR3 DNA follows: TGTGCCTGGAGTAGACTCCACTTAAGGGGCAATGAGCAGTTCTTC. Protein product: CAWSRLHLRGNEQFF.

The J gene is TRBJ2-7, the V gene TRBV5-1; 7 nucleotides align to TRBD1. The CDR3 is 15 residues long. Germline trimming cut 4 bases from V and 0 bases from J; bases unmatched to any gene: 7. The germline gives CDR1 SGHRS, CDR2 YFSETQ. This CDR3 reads CASSPSPGGSYEQYF. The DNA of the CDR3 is TGCGCCAGCAGCCCATCCCCAGGGGGCTCCTACGAGCAGTACTTC.

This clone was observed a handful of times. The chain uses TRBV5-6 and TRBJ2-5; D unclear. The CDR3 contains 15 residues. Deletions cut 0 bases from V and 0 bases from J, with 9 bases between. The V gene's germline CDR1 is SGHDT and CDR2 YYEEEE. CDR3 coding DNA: TGTGCCAGCAGCTTGGAGTACAGCTACCAAGAGACCCAGTACTTC. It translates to CASSLEYSYQETQYF.

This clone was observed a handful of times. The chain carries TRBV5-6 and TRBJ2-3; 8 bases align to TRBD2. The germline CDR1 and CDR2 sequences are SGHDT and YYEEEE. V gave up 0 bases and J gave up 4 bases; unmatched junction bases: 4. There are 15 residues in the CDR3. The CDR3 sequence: CASSLVGTRADTQYF. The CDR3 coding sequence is TGTGCCAGCAGCTTGGTCGGGACTAGGGCAGATACGCAGTATTTT.

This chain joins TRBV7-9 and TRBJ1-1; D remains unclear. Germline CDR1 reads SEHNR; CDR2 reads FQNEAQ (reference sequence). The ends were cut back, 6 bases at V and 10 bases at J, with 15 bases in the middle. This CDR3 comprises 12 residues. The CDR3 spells CASSFRSGGAFF. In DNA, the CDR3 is TGTGCCAGCAGTTTTCGATCAGGAGGAGCTTTCTTT.

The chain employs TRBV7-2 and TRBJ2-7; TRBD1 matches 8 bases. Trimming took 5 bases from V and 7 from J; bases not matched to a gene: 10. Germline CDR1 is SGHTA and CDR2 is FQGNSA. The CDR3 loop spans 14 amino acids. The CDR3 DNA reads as TGTGCCAGCAGCACAACAGGGGGTCGGGGGGAGCAGTACTTC. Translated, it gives CASSTTGGRGEQYF.

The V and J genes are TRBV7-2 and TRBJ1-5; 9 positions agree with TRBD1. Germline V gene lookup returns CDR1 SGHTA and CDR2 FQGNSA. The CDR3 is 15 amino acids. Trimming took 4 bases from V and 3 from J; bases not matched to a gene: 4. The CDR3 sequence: CASSWDRANNQPQHF. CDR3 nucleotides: TGTGCCAGCAGCTGGGACAGGGCTAACAATCAGCCCCAGCATTTT.

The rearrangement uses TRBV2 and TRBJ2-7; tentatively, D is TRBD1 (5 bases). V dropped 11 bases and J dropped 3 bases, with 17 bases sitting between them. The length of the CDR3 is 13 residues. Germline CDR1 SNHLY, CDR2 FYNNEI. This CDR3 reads CAVGSDTGYEQYF. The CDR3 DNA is TGTGCCGTCGGTTCGGACACGGGCTACGAGCAGTACTTC.